This TCR beta chain was profiled in a study of blood T cells in healthy people across ages. Study outcomes and limitations: Correlation between TCR beta diversity and naive T cell percentage was strong. Estimated diversity across one million T cells was deemed an underestimate.

Comments on this clonotype: As yet, its antigen is unknown.

Using a J-beta primer mix together with a sample-barcoded 5' primer, a second PCR was run for roughly 7 to 11 cycles. Unique molecular identifiers of 12 random nucleotides labeled each cDNA. TCRdb reprocessed the 5' RACE reads with MiXCR, giving one entry per CDR3 protein. The sample consists of under 800,000 distinct CDR3 sequences, 40% to 45% of them appearing once. In germline, CDR1 is SEHNR, CDR2 FQNEAQ (reference sequence). J lost 4 bases, V lost 7 bases, and 4 bases had no gene match. This CDR3 comprises 15 residues. The source of this sequence is a woman aged 60-75 years in good health. The chain carries TRBV7-9 and TRBJ2-2; 12 bases agree with TRBD2. What was sequenced was blood. The CDR3 sequence: CASKTSGGFTGELFF. CDR3 nucleotide sequence: TGTGCCAGCAAGACTAGCGGGGGCTTCACCGGGGAGCTGTTTTTT.